This T cell receptor beta chain appears in the sequencing data of a study of type 1 regulatory T cells. At the level of the study: This in vitro CD4 product, T-allo10, is enriched for Tr1 cells and alloantigen-specific. Findings of the study overall: Compared with non-Tr1 cells, Tr1 cells showed a narrower TCR repertoire.

TCRdb used MiXCR to reprocess the reads, holding one entry per CDR3 protein. The sample yields some 71,000 distinct CDR3 sequences, around 21% seen once. This clonotype was seen only a few times. Its antigen remains unknown. The TCR originated in a human donor in good health. What was sequenced was cultured type 1 regulatory T (Tr1) cells, either the whole culture or a sorted fraction (not recorded which).

CDR3 bases: TGTGCCAGCAGCTTAAGGGGTGGGCGAAACACTGAAGCTTTCTTT. It specifies CASSLRGGRNTEAFF. The chain links TRBV7-2 to TRBJ1-1, with D perhaps matching TRBD1 (5 bases). The germline CDR1 and CDR2 sequences are SGHTA and FQGNSA. Trimming took 2 bases from V and 2 from J, leaving 12 bases between them. The CDR3 extends over 15 amino acids.